This T cell receptor (beta chain) was identified during a study of cytomegalovirus exposure and HLA in healthy donors. Study observations and caveats: Reported findings show TCR beta sequences accurately forecast HLA-A and HLA-B alleles in most subjects. A later analysis reportedly found that, within productive TCRs, an Asian-associated ancestry cluster had fewer N-insertions than the mean observed across the approximately 600 donors.

Germline lookup yields CDR1 SGHAT and CDR2 FQNNGV. The CDR3 has 18 residues. V was trimmed by 5 bases and J by 5 bases, leaving 22 bases between them. The PCR employed 60 Vbeta primers together with 13 Jbeta primers. Using immunoSEQ multiplex PCR, the repertoire was profiled, and TCRdb retains in-frame clones only, with some absent. The table has 130,000 or so clones, roughly four fifths seen once; the top ten hold 1.5% to 2.5%. A note on this clone: Its antigen is undetermined.

The material sequenced was PBMCs. The J gene is TRBJ1-6, the V gene TRBV11-2; D gene ambiguous. The receptor comes from a middle-aged woman in good health and CMV-seronegative. The CDR3 DNA sequence: TGTGCCAGCAGCCCTATTGGGTTGAGGAACTTCCATAATTCACCCCTCCACTTT. It yields the protein CASSPIGLRNFHNSPLHF.